This entry describes one TCR beta chain. Its antigen is currently unknown. 60 Vbeta and 13 Jbeta primers were used in PCR. TCRdb keeps only in-frame clones here, not all; method: immunoSEQ multiplex PCR. The repertoire includes around 170,000 clones, roughly 82% of them detected once, and more than 1.5% sits in the top ten. The sample comes from a study of cytomegalovirus exposure and HLA in healthy donors. Study-wide points: Later genetic work tied a missense DCLRE1C variant to beta-chain V and J trimming.

This TCR was recovered from a middle-aged man in good health and CMV-seronegative. The source material was PBMCs.

Here the CDR3 DNA reads TGTGCCAGCGGAGGACAGGACGCTTCTGGAAACACCATATATTTT. Amino acid sequence: CASGGQDASGNTIYF. This rearrangement joins TRBV19 to TRBJ1-3, with 7 bases fitting TRBD1. This CDR3 region has 15 residues. Germline V gene sequence: CDR1 LNHDA, CDR2 SQIVND (reference sequence). With V trimmed by 9 bases and J by 1 base, 9 bases remained unmatched. Together with reference TRBV19 and TRBJ1-3, the CDR3 gives the full variable domain: DGGITQSPKYLFRKEGQNVTLSCEQNLNHDAMYWYRQDPGQGLRLIYYSQIVNDFQKGDIAEGYSVSREKKESFPLTVTSAQKNPTAFYLCASGGQDASGNTIYFGEGSWLTVV.